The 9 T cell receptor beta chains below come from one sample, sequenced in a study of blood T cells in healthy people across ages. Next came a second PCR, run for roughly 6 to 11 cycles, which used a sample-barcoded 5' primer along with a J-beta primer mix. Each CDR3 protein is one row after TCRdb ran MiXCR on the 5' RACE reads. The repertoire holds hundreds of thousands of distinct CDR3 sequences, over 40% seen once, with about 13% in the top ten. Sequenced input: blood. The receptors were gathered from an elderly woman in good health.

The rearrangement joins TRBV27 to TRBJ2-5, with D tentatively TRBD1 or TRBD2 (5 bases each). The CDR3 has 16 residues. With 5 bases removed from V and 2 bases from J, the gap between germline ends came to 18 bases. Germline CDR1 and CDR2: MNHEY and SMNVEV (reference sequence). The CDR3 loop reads CASSKDQGRRQETQYF. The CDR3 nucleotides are TGTGCCAGCAGTAAGGATCAGGGACGGAGGCAAGAGACCCAGTACTTC.

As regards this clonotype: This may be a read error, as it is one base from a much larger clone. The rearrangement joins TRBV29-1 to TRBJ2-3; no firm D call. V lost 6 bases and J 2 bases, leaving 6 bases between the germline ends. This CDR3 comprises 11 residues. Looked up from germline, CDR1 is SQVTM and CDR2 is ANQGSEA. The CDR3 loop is CSVVFTDTQYF. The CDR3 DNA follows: TGCAGCGTGGTGTTCACAGATACGCAGTATTTT.

CDR3 coding DNA: TGCAGCGTTACAGGGTTCCGTGGCTACACCTTC. Translation gives CSVTGFRGYTF. V gene TRBV29-1 combines with J gene TRBJ1-2; D possibly corresponds to TRBD1 (6 bases). Trimming stripped 5 bases from V and 7 bases from J, with 11 bases between. The germline V gene has CDR1 SQVTM and CDR2 ANQGSEA. The CDR3 is 11 amino acids.

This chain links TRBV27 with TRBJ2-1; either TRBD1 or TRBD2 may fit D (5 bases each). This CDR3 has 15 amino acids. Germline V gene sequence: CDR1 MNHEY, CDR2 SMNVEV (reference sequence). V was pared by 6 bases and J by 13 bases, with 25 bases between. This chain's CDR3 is CASSTYGTAQETQFF. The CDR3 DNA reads TGTGCCAGCAGCACTTATGGGACGGCACAAGAGACCCAGTTCTTC.

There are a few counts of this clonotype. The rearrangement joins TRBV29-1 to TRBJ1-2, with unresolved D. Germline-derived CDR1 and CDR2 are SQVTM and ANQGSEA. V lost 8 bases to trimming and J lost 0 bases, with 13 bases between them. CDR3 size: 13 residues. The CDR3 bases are TGCAGCATCCACGGGGAGACTAACTATGGCTACACCTTC. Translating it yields CSIHGETNYGYTF.

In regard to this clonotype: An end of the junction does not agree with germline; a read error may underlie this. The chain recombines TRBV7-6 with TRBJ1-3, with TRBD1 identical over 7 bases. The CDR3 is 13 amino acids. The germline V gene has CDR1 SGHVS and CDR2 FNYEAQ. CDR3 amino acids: CVSSFGQANTIYF. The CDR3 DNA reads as TGTGTCAGCAGCTTCGGACAGGCCAACACCATATATTTT.

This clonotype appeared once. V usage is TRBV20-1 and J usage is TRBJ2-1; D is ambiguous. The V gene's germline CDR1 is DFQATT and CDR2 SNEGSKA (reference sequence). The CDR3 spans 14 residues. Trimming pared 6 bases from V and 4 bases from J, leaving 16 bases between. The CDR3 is CSAAGPLGYNEQFF. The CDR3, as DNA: TGCAGTGCAGCCGGCCCCCTTGGATACAATGAGCAGTTCTTC.

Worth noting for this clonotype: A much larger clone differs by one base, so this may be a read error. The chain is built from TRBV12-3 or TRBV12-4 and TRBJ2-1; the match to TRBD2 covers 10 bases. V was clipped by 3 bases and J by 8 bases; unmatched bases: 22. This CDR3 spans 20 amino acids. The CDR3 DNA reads TGTGCCAGCAGTTTGCGCCTCAAATTCGGGACTAGCGTCGGAATGGATGAGCAGTTCTTC. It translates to CASSLRLKFGTSVGMDEQFF.

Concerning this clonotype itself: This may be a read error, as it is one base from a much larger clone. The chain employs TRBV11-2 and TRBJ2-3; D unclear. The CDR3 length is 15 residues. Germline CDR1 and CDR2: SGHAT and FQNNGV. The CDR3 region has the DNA TGTGCCGGCAGCTTAGGTGTTGGGGTTCAAGATACGCAGTATTTT. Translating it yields CAGSLGVGVQDTQYF.